This TCR beta chain was sequenced during a study of post-analysis software for immune sequencing data. Prepared TCR beta cDNA libraries contained unique molecular identifiers. Between about 1 and 11 million T cells gave rise to some 450,000 cDNA molecules. One entry per CDR3 protein results from TCRdb running MiXCR on the PCR reads. The sample carries fewer than 850,000 distinct CDR3 sequences, about 45% recorded once. The sequenced material came from blood. The source is a girl between 5 and 17 years old with multiple sclerosis.

This CDR3 reads CSAPAVDTQYF. The CDR3 DNA follows: TGCAGTGCTCCCGCTGTGGATACGCAGTATTTT. This chain uses TRBV20-1 with TRBJ2-3, with no clear D. CDR3 length: 11 amino acids. Trimming pared 5 bases from V and 6 bases from J, leaving 9 bases between. Looked up from germline, CDR1 is DFQATT and CDR2 is SNEGSKA (reference sequence).